These T cell receptor beta chains were read from a single sample in a study of a mutant IDH1 vaccine in newly diagnosed glioma. TCRdb keeps only in-frame clones here, not all; method: immunoSEQ multiplex PCR. The sample shows tens of thousands of clones, more than 65% of them seen only once. Their antigens are not known. Here the sequenced sample was PBMCs, taken from a glioma patient whose treatment included an IDH1 peptide vaccine. These receptors were taken from a man aged 50 or older with glioma. The CDR3 runs from the conserved cysteine through the conserved F or W. D genes are given only for firm matches. The listing skips clone size in some rows; elsewhere it reads once, few, many or a size class.

V,size,D,J,DNA,CDR3
TRBV19,.,.,TRBJ2-3,TGTGCCAGTAGTCCGACTAGTACAGATACGCAGTATTTT,CASSPTSTDTQYF
TRBV19,medium-sized,.,TRBJ1-1,TGTGGCGTGGGGGGCCTGAACACTGAAGCTTTCTTT,CGVGGLNTEAFF
TRBV4-1,.,TRBD2,TRBJ2-1,TGCGCCAGCAGCCAAGTGACTAGCGGTATGTCGTCCGTCGAGCAGTTCTTC,CASSQVTSGMSSVEQFF
TRBV6-6,.,TRBD1,TRBJ1-5,TGTGCCAGCAGTTACCAAGGGGGCGGGCAGCCCCAGCATTTT,CASSYQGGGQPQHF
TRBV30,.,.,TRBJ2-2,TGTGCCTGGAGTGTAATCGGCGGGGGCGACACCGGGGAGCTGTTTTTT,CAWSVIGGGDTGELFF
TRBV7-6,.,TRBD2,TRBJ2-5,TGTGCCAGCAGCTCCCAGCCGGGAGGGGAGACCCAGTACTTC,CASSSQPGGETQYF
TRBV19,.,.,TRBJ2-1,TGTGCCAGTAGTATGGGGACAAGCGGACTCGGTTACAATGAGCAGTTCTTC,CASSMGTSGLGYNEQFF
TRBV7-2,.,.,TRBJ2-5,TGTGCCAGCAGCTTGACAGGTTCTGGGACCCAGTACTTC,CASSLTGSGTQYF
TRBV4-2,.,.,TRBJ2-5,TGTGCCAGCAGCCAAGATTTGGTCGGAGAGACCCAGTACTTC,CASSQDLVGETQYF
TRBV5-4,once,TRBD1,TRBJ2-7,TGTGCCAGCAGCAGGGAAGGACAGGGGGTTACACCCGACGAGCAGTACTTC,CASSREGQGVTPDEQYF
TRBV20-1,once,.,TRBJ1-2,TGCAGTGCAGGGCACCCTGGCTACACCTTC,CSAGHPGYTF
TRBV19,.,.,TRBJ1-5,TGTGCCAGTAGTCTGCAGGGGAGCAGCCGGAGGGGGCCCCAGCATTTT,CASSLQGSSRRGPQHF
TRBV15,.,.,TRBJ1-2,TGTGCCACCAGCAGAGATGATTATGCGGGGGTCTATGGCTACACCTTC,CATSRDDYAGVYGYTF
TRBV7-9,.,TRBD1,TRBJ2-7,TGTGCCAGCAGCTCCGGGACAGGGAAATACGAGCAGTACTTC,CASSSGTGKYEQYF
TRBV4-1,.,.,TRBJ1-1,TGCGCCAGCAGCCAAATACCAGGGGAAAACACTGAAGCTTTCTTT,CASSQIPGENTEAFF
TRBV27,.,TRBD1,TRBJ1-5,TGTGCCAGCAGTCACAGGGGTCGCAATCAGCCCCAGCATTTT,CASSHRGRNQPQHF
TRBV11-3,.,TRBD1,TRBJ1-1,TGTGCCAGCAGCACCCGGGACAGGGGGGAAAACACTGAAGCTTTCTTT,CASSTRDRGENTEAFF
TRBV29-1,.,.,TRBJ1-2,TGCAGCGTTCGCCGATTTGATGGCTACACCTTC,CSVRRFDGYTF
TRBV27,.,.,TRBJ2-7,TGTGCCAGCAGTTCCTGGACTAACTCCTACGAGCAGTACTTC,CASSSWTNSYEQYF
TRBV2,.,.,TRBJ2-2,TGTGCCAGCAGTGTTGGGAACACCGGGGAGCTGTTTTTT,CASSVGNTGELFF
TRBV19,.,TRBD1,TRBJ1-4,TGTGCCAGTAGCACTCAACGACAGGGGAATGATGAAAAACTGTTTTTT,CASSTQRQGNDEKLFF